The rows below give T cell receptor beta chains drawn from one sample of a study of T-cell memory formation after mild COVID-19. One entry per CDR3 protein results from TCRdb running MiXCR on the 5' RACE reads. The sample lists roughly 620,000 distinct CDR3 sequences, roughly 18% seen once, with about 12% in the top ten. The specimen sequenced was PBMCs or a T cell subset sorted from them (not recorded which). The receptors stem from an adult woman who had mild COVID-19 (a few samples of this study predate the infection). Cell type and time point are not known. The CDR3 runs from the conserved cysteine through the conserved F or W. D genes are given only for firm matches. Clone size appears in some rows only: once, few, many, or a class for an expanded clone.

clone_size	v_call	j_call	cdr3_length	d_call	cdr3_nt	cdr3_aa
few	TRBV5-1	TRBJ2-7	13	NA	TGCGCCAGCAGCTCTGTCTCTACCTACGAGCAGTACTTC	CASSSVSTYEQYF
many	TRBV5-6	TRBJ2-5	15	NA	TGTGCCAGCAGCTTGGTGGCCGCCGGACGGGAGACCCAGTACTTC	CASSLVAAGRETQYF
many	TRBV5-1	TRBJ1-1	17	TRBD1	TGCGCCAGCAGGCTCTCCCGGGACAGGGGACAGAACACTGAAGCTTTCTTT	CASRLSRDRGQNTEAFF
few	TRBV5-1	TRBJ1-4	16	NA	TGCGCCAGCAGCCGTAACCCAGGGGCAACTAATGAAAAACTGTTTTTT	CASSRNPGATNEKLFF
many	TRBV7-3	TRBJ2-1	18	TRBD2	TGTGCCAGCAGCTTAAGGCCCGGTCGGCGGGGGGGTATTCATGAGCAGTTCTTC	CASSLRPGRRGGIHEQFF
few	TRBV3-1	TRBJ2-3	16	NA	TGTGCCAGCAGCCAAGTCCAGGAAGGGTCGAGCGGTACGCAGTATTTT	CASSQVQEGSSGTQYF
NA	TRBV2	TRBJ2-5	13	TRBD2	TGTGCCAGCACTAGCGGGAGCTCGGAGACCCAGTACTTC	CASTSGSSETQYF
few	TRBV20-1	TRBJ2-3	18	TRBD2	TGCAGTGCTAGAGAGGGGACTAGCGGGAGGCCCAGCACAGATACGCAGTATTTT	CSAREGTSGRPSTDTQYF
many	TRBV5-1	TRBJ2-4	13	NA	TGCGCCAGCAGCTTGACCCTCAAAAACATTCAGTACTTC	CASSLTLKNIQYF
NA	TRBV3-1	TRBJ1-2	15	NA	TGTGCCAGCAGCCAAGGTCAGAGGGGTAGATATGGCTACTCCTTC	CASSQGQRGRYGYSF
few	TRBV7-2	TRBJ2-1	13	NA	TGTGCCAGCAGCCTTGGAATCCCCAATGAGCAGTTCTTC	CASSLGIPNEQFF
few	TRBV5-1	TRBJ2-5	14	NA	TGCGCCAGCAGCTTTCGGGGGGCCCAAGAGACCCAGTACTTC	CASSFRGAQETQYF
NA	TRBV25-1	TRBJ1-2	15	NA	TGTGCCAGCAGTGATCCAGGGAGAACTAACTATGGCTACACCTTC	CASSDPGRTNYGYTF
NA	TRBV24-1	TRBJ2-7	14	NA	TGTGCCACCAGTGATTCAGACAGCTCCTACGAGCAGTACTTC	CATSDSDSSYEQYF
few	TRBV24-1	TRBJ2-2	14	NA	TGTGCCACCACCTCGGCCGCGAACACCGGGGAGCTGTTTTTT	CATTSAANTGELFF
NA	TRBV29-1	TRBJ1-2	16	NA	TGCAGCGTTGAAGGCCGTAAAGGGGAGCTGAGCTATGGCTACACCTTC	CSVEGRKGELSYGYTF
NA	TRBV30	TRBJ2-3	14	TRBD2	TGTGCCTGGGCTCTAGCGGAACGCACAGATACGCAGTATTTT	CAWALAERTDTQYF
NA	TRBV19	TRBJ2-7	15	TRBD2	TGTGCCAGTAGTATGGGACTAGGGAGCTCCTACGAGCAGTACTTC	CASSMGLGSSYEQYF
once	TRBV2	TRBJ2-4	17	TRBD2	TGTGCCAGCAGTGAAGGGGGACTAGCGGGAGCCAAAAACATTCAGTACTTC	CASSEGGLAGAKNIQYF
NA	TRBV9	TRBJ2-7	18	TRBD2	TGTGCCAGCAGCGCATCACAGGGGGGACTAGCGGCCAGTAACGAGCAGTACTTC	CASSASQGGLAASNEQYF
few	TRBV12-3/TRBV12-4	TRBJ2-5	14	TRBD1	TGTGCCAGCCTTGGACAGGCCCAAACAGAGACCCAGTACTTC	CASLGQAQTETQYF
few	TRBV7-8	TRBJ2-2	17	TRBD2	TGTGCCAGCAGCTTAGCCCGTAGCGGGAGGGCCACCGGGGAGCTGTTTTTT	CASSLARSGRATGELFF
few	TRBV3-1	TRBJ2-5	13	NA	TGTGCCAGCAGCCGGGACTTCGGGGAGACCCAGTACTTC	CASSRDFGETQYF
few	TRBV7-3	TRBJ2-7	13	NA	TGTGCCAGCACCGAAAGGGGGGGCTACGAGCAGTACTTC	CASTERGGYEQYF
few	TRBV10-3	TRBJ1-2	13	TRBD1	TGTGCCATCAGTGAAGCGGACAGGGGGGTCTACACCTTC	CAISEADRGVYTF
few	TRBV11-2	TRBJ1-2	17	TRBD1	TGTGCCAGCAGCTTATTGACAGGGGGCCTTTTTCGAGATGGCTACACCTTC	CASSLLTGGLFRDGYTF
many	TRBV6-2/TRBV6-3	TRBJ1-2	18	TRBD1	TGTGCCAGCAGTCCCCCCGGGACAGGCACTCACAGGGGCTATGGCTACACCTTC	CASSPPGTGTHRGYGYTF
few	TRBV7-6	TRBJ1-6	18	NA	TGTGCCAGCAGCTTAGAATCTATCAAACAGGGACGTAATTCACCCCTCCACTTT	CASSLESIKQGRNSPLHF
NA	TRBV6-2/TRBV6-3	TRBJ1-6	17	NA	TGTGCCAGCAGTCTCCGAATCTCCATGGGGGCTTACTCACCCCTCCACTTT	CASSLRISMGAYSPLHF
few	TRBV5-1	TRBJ2-3	17	TRBD2	TGCGCCAGCAGCTTGGGTAGTACTAGCGGGATCACAGATACGCAGTATTTT	CASSLGSTSGITDTQYF
NA	TRBV6-5	TRBJ1-4	14	TRBD1	TGTGCCAGCAGTTTCGCTGCAGGGGGCGAAAAACTGTTTTTT	CASSFAAGGEKLFF
few	TRBV15	TRBJ2-3	16	TRBD1	TGTGCCACCAGCACAAAACTGACAGGGGCCACAGATACGCAGTATTTT	CATSTKLTGATDTQYF
NA	TRBV24-1	TRBJ1-2	13	NA	TGTGCCACCAGCTATGACTTTGACTATGGCTACACCTTC	CATSYDFDYGYTF
many	TRBV12-3/TRBV12-4	TRBJ2-7	13	NA	TGTGCCAGCAGTTCCTTCCAGGGCTACGAGCAGTACTTC	CASSSFQGYEQYF
NA	TRBV12-3/TRBV12-4	TRBJ1-3	16	NA	TGTGCCAGCAGGAGCCGAGGGAGGGGGTCCGGCTTGACCATATATTTT	CASRSRGRGSGLTIYF
once	TRBV30	TRBJ2-7	13	NA	TGTGCCTGGTCCGGTGGGAACCCCACCGAGCAGTACTTC	CAWSGGNPTEQYF
many	TRBV9	TRBJ2-7	15	TRBD1	TGTGCCAGCAGCGCCCGGGACAGAAGCTCCTACGAGCAGTACTTC	CASSARDRSSYEQYF
NA	TRBV7-9	TRBJ2-1	15	NA	TGTGCCAGCAGGGTCCGGGGGGCGGAGACGAATGAGCAGTTCTTC	CASRVRGAETNEQFF
few	TRBV7-9	TRBJ2-7	14	NA	TGTGCCAGCAGCCCCATAACAGACGGCTACGAGCAGTACTTC	CASSPITDGYEQYF
few	TRBV4-3	TRBJ2-7	19	NA	TGCGCCAGCAGCCAAGATACCCCCCTCCGGACCTCGGGGGCTTACGAGCAGTACTTC	CASSQDTPLRTSGAYEQYF
few	TRBV24-1	TRBJ2-5	14	TRBD1	TGTGCCACCAGTGACTCGGGACAGGGAGGGACCCAGTACTTC	CATSDSGQGGTQYF
NA	TRBV12-3/TRBV12-4	TRBJ2-7	13	TRBD1	TGTGCCAGCAGGGGGACAGGGGATTACGAGCAGTACTTC	CASRGTGDYEQYF
NA	TRBV6-4	TRBJ1-1	13	NA	TGTGCCAGCAGTGACTCAGGGAGAGGTGAAGCTTTCTTT	CASSDSGRGEAFF
few	TRBV2	TRBJ2-5	16	TRBD2	TGTGCCAGCAGTGAGGAACTAGCGGGGGGGCGAGAGACCCAGTACTTC	CASSEELAGGRETQYF
NA	TRBV19	TRBJ2-7	15	TRBD1	TGTGCCAGTAGTATATTCAGGGGACAGGCCTACGAGCAGTACTTC	CASSIFRGQAYEQYF